The rows below give T cell receptor beta chains drawn from one sample of a study of blood T cell repertoires in COVID-19. Generated by immunoSEQ multiplex PCR, the TCRdb table keeps only in-frame clones and is missing some. The sample has 95,000 to 120,000 clones; roughly 84% are singletons. Sequenced input: peripheral blood. These receptors all come from a woman between 40 and 55 years old with acute or convalescent COVID-19. The CDR3 runs from the conserved cysteine through the conserved F or W. The order of the fields is D gene, V gene, clone size, J gene, CDR3 protein, CDR3 DNA. D genes are given only for firm matches. Clone size is given for some rows only: seen once, a few or many times, or a class if the clone is expanded.

d_gene: .
v_gene: TRBV12-3/TRBV12-4
abundance: .
j_gene: TRBJ1-6
CDR3aa: CASSRARSPLHF
CDR3nt: TGTGCCAGCAGCAGGGCTAGGTCACCCCTCCACTTT

d_gene: .
v_gene: TRBV6-5
abundance: .
j_gene: TRBJ1-2
CDR3aa: CASSYSPGLNYGYTF
CDR3nt: TGTGCCAGCAGTTACTCTCCGGGTCTAAACTATGGCTACACCTTC

d_gene: .
v_gene: TRBV14
abundance: .
j_gene: TRBJ2-1
CDR3aa: CASRAGGLRSNEQFF
CDR3nt: TGTGCCAGCCGGGCCGGGGGACTCAGATCCAATGAGCAGTTCTTC

d_gene: TRBD1
v_gene: TRBV2
abundance: .
j_gene: TRBJ2-7
CDR3aa: CASKGADSYEQYF
CDR3nt: TGTGCCAGCAAGGGGGCGGATTCCTACGAGCAGTACTTC

d_gene: TRBD2
v_gene: TRBV5-4
abundance: .
j_gene: TRBJ2-5
CDR3aa: CASSSGGGVPETQYF
CDR3nt: TGTGCCAGCAGCTCGGGCGGGGGGGTCCCAGAGACCCAGTACTTC

d_gene: .
v_gene: TRBV7-9
abundance: few
j_gene: TRBJ1-1
CDR3aa: CASSTARDTEAFF
CDR3nt: TGTGCCAGCAGCACCGCCAGGGACACTGAAGCTTTCTTT

d_gene: TRBD1
v_gene: TRBV19
abundance: .
j_gene: TRBJ2-7
CDR3aa: CASSIEGQGTYEQYF
CDR3nt: TGTGCCAGTAGTATAGAGGGACAGGGGACCTACGAGCAGTACTTC

d_gene: TRBD1
v_gene: TRBV3-1/TRBV3-2
abundance: once
j_gene: TRBJ2-7
CDR3aa: CASSEDRANYEQYF
CDR3nt: TGTGCCAGCAGCGAGGACAGGGCGAACTACGAGCAGTACTTC

d_gene: .
v_gene: TRBV15
abundance: .
j_gene: TRBJ1-4
CDR3aa: CATSRARGNEKLFF
CDR3nt: TGTGCCACCAGCAGAGCTCGGGGTAATGAAAAACTGTTTTTT

d_gene: TRBD2
v_gene: TRBV9
abundance: .
j_gene: TRBJ2-3
CDR3aa: CASRRDGGASTDTQYF
CDR3nt: TGTGCCAGCAGGAGGGACGGGGGGGCTAGCACAGATACGCAGTATTTT

d_gene: .
v_gene: TRBV3-1/TRBV3-2
abundance: .
j_gene: TRBJ2-1
CDR3aa: CASSLGTPTYNEQFF
CDR3nt: TGTGCCAGCAGCCTCGGGACTCCGACCTACAATGAGCAGTTCTTC

d_gene: .
v_gene: TRBV28
abundance: .
j_gene: TRBJ1-6
CDR3aa: CASSFLQSSYNSPLHF
CDR3nt: TGTGCCAGCAGTTTTTTACAGAGCTCCTATAATTCACCCCTCCACTTT

d_gene: TRBD1
v_gene: TRBV7-2
abundance: few
j_gene: TRBJ1-2
CDR3aa: CASSSGQGQAYGYTF
CDR3nt: TGTGCCAGCAGCTCCGGACAGGGGCAAGCCTATGGCTACACCTTC

d_gene: .
v_gene: TRBV7-2
abundance: few
j_gene: TRBJ2-5
CDR3aa: CASERSFGETQYF
CDR3nt: TGTGCCAGCGAAAGGAGTTTCGGAGAGACCCAGTACTTC

d_gene: TRBD2
v_gene: TRBV11-1
abundance: .
j_gene: TRBJ2-1
CDR3aa: CASSQRGYNEQFF
CDR3nt: TGTGCCAGCAGCCAGCGGGGGTACAATGAGCAGTTCTTC

d_gene: .
v_gene: TRBV6-6
abundance: .
j_gene: TRBJ1-5
CDR3aa: CASTQQGSRDQPQHF
CDR3nt: TGTGCCAGCACCCAGCAGGGGAGTAGGGATCAGCCCCAGCATTTT

d_gene: .
v_gene: TRBV5-1
abundance: .
j_gene: TRBJ2-3
CDR3aa: CASSLVSSLSTDTQYF
CDR3nt: TGCGCCAGCAGCTTGGTGTCTAGCCTAAGCACAGATACGCAGTATTTT

d_gene: TRBD1
v_gene: TRBV4-3
abundance: once
j_gene: TRBJ2-7
CDR3aa: CASSQRGQGAEQYF
CDR3nt: TGCGCCAGCAGCCAACGCGGACAGGGGGCTGAGCAGTACTTC

d_gene: TRBD1
v_gene: TRBV5-1
abundance: .
j_gene: TRBJ1-1
CDR3aa: CASSFNRGLGNTEAFF
CDR3nt: TGCGCCAGCAGCTTCAACAGGGGGCTAGGTAACACTGAAGCTTTCTTT

d_gene: TRBD2
v_gene: TRBV7-2
abundance: .
j_gene: TRBJ2-5
CDR3aa: CASSLLAGGSDQETQYF
CDR3nt: TGTGCCAGCAGCCTACTAGCGGGGGGGTCTGATCAAGAGACCCAGTACTTC

d_gene: .
v_gene: TRBV5-1
abundance: .
j_gene: TRBJ1-1
CDR3aa: CASSLGQSGVAFF
CDR3nt: TGCGCCAGCAGCTTGGGACAGTCGGGGGTAGCTTTCTTT

d_gene: TRBD1
v_gene: TRBV9
abundance: .
j_gene: TRBJ2-1
CDR3aa: CASSDDGTGDYNEQFF
CDR3nt: TGTGCCAGCAGCGATGATGGGACAGGGGACTACAATGAGCAGTTCTTC

d_gene: TRBD1
v_gene: TRBV5-1
abundance: .
j_gene: TRBJ1-1
CDR3aa: CASSLVSGQGGTEAFF
CDR3nt: TGCGCCAGCAGCTTGGTATCCGGCCAGGGGGGAACTGAAGCTTTCTTT

d_gene: .
v_gene: TRBV2
abundance: .
j_gene: TRBJ2-1
CDR3aa: CASSGGRLSYNEQFF
CDR3nt: TGTGCCAGCAGTGGAGGGCGTTTATCCTACAATGAGCAGTTCTTC

d_gene: TRBD1
v_gene: TRBV30
abundance: .
j_gene: TRBJ2-1
CDR3aa: CAWSRQGSYNEQFF
CDR3nt: TGTGCCTGGAGTAGACAGGGGAGCTACAATGAGCAGTTCTTC